A selection of T cell receptor beta chains follows, all from one sample in a study of OX40 agonist ivuxolimab in advanced cancers. Using immunoSEQ multiplex PCR, the repertoire was profiled, and TCRdb retains in-frame clones only, with some absent. Found here are tens of thousands of clones, around nine tenths of them singletons; the top ten hold 1% to 1.2%. The sequencing used CD4+ or CD8+ T cells sorted from blood, collected in a trial of the OX40 agonist ivuxolimab. The receptors were sampled from an adult with an advanced solid tumor such as melanoma, head and neck, liver or kidney cancer. CDR3s include the opening cysteine and the closing phenylalanine or tryptophan. D genes are given only for firm matches. The listing skips clone size in some rows; elsewhere it reads once, few, many or a size class.

V	D	size	J	length	DNA	CDR3
TRBV6-1	NA	NA	TRBJ2-7	14	TGTGCCAGCAGAAGGGCGGGCGACTCCTACGAGCAGTACTTC	CASRRAGDSYEQYF
TRBV6-1	NA	NA	TRBJ1-3	16	TGTGCCAGCAGTGAAAGCGAAGGGCGGTCTGGAAACACCATATATTTT	CASSESEGRSGNTIYF
TRBV5-1	TRBD1	NA	TRBJ1-6	17	TGCGCCAGCAGCTTCCGGGACAGGGGGCTCTGGAATTCACCCCTCCACTTT	CASSFRDRGLWNSPLHF
TRBV5-4	TRBD1	once	TRBJ2-7	13	TGTGCCAGCAGCTTGGGAGGGACAGGCGAGCAGTACTTC	CASSLGGTGEQYF
TRBV14	TRBD2	NA	TRBJ2-7	16	TGTGCCAGCAGCCAAGTAAAGCGGGGAATACGCGACGAGCAGTACTTC	CASSQVKRGIRDEQYF
TRBV5-4	TRBD1	NA	TRBJ2-7	15	TGTGCCAGCAGCTTCAGGACGGGACAGGGAACCGAGCAGTACTTC	CASSFRTGQGTEQYF
TRBV7-8	TRBD1	NA	TRBJ1-4	16	TGTGCCAGCAGACAAGACAGGGGGACAACTAATGAAAAACTGTTTTTT	CASRQDRGTTNEKLFF
TRBV7-9	NA	NA	TRBJ1-4	16	TGTGCCAGCACCTTAGGGCCGACAGAAACTAATGAAAAACTGTTTTTT	CASTLGPTETNEKLFF
TRBV11-2	NA	NA	TRBJ2-2	14	TGTGCCAGCAGCGCCCCACAAGCAACCGGGGAGCTGTTTTTT	CASSAPQATGELFF
TRBV4-2	NA	NA	TRBJ2-1	17	TGTGCCAGCAGCCACAGTGGCGCCGCAAGCTCCTACAATGAGCAGTTCTTC	CASSHSGAASSYNEQFF
TRBV5-1	NA	NA	TRBJ1-4	17	TGCGCCAGCAGCTTGGGGGGATCGTCCGGGGCGGGTGAAAAACTGTTTTTT	CASSLGGSSGAGEKLFF
TRBV11-2	NA	NA	TRBJ1-2	13	TGTGCCAGCAGCTTACCCTACGGGGATGGCTACACCTTC	CASSLPYGDGYTF
TRBV21-1	NA	NA	TRBJ2-1	14	TGTGCCAGCAGCAAGGCGGGAGCCTACAATGAGCAGTTCTTC	CASSKAGAYNEQFF
TRBV19	NA	NA	TRBJ1-5	15	TGTGCCAGTCTTTTCTCGGCAGCGGTAAATCAGCCCCAGCATTTT	CASLFSAAVNQPQHF
TRBV5-4	NA	NA	TRBJ1-2	16	TGTGCCAGCAGTCCACCTGGGAACCCTGCTAACTATGGCTACACCTTC	CASSPPGNPANYGYTF
TRBV18	NA	NA	TRBJ1-3	14	TGTGCCAGCTCTCAAGGACAAGCGGGAAACACCATATATTTT	CASSQGQAGNTIYF
TRBV7-8	TRBD2	NA	TRBJ2-2	16	TGTGCCAGCAGCTCCCGACTAGCGGGGGGCACCGGGGAGCTGTTTTTT	CASSSRLAGGTGELFF
TRBV7-2	NA	NA	TRBJ1-1	15	TGTGCCAGCAGCTTAAGGGGGGCTCGGAACACTGAAGCTTTCTTT	CASSLRGARNTEAFF
TRBV7-9	NA	NA	TRBJ2-3	12	TGTGCCAGCAGCTTAGATACCCCTCGGCAGTATTTT	CASSLDTPRQYF
TRBV11-1	TRBD2	once	TRBJ2-7	14	TGTGCCAGCACCCCCGGGACTAGAAGCGGCGAGCAGTACTTC	CASTPGTRSGEQYF